This TCR beta chain comes out of a study of shared clonotypes between healthy human individuals. For the study at large: Every donor yielded three CD4 naive, three CD4 memory, two CD8 naive and one CD8 memory plate.

There are 18 residues in the CDR3. V lost 5 bases and J 4 bases, leaving 24 bases between the germline ends. Germline assignment: CDR1 MDHEN and CDR2 SYDVKM. Concerning this clone: Its antigen is as yet unknown.

Repertoires were generated with immunoSEQ multiplex PCR, while TCRdb's copy carries only in-frame clones and drops some. The table includes around 940,000 clones, approximately 76% detected once. Points from the study as a whole: Inspection by rarefaction showed sorted-subset sequencing to be incomplete despite large depth. The four-donor shared clonotypes exceeded non-shared clonotypes in generation probability, with non-shared ones scoring lower.

All donors were Caucasian adults living in Nashville, Tennessee. The gene calls are TRBV28 and TRBJ2-1, with D perhaps TRBD1 or TRBD2 (7 bases each). The TCR was taken from a man between 18 and 35 years old in good health. The material sequenced was memory CD4+ T cells sorted from blood. The subset is: CD45RA-negative fraction. The CDR3 loop reads CASSTQGGFGVAYNEQFF. CDR3 in DNA: TGTGCCAGCAGTACCCAGGGGGGGTTTGGAGTAGCATACAATGAGCAGTTCTTC.